This note documents a single T cell receptor beta chain sequence. As processed by the authors: Amplified reference gene primers provided the basis for estimating nucleated cell counts. The table came from immunoSEQ multiplex PCR; TCRdb's copy has only in-frame clones and leaves some out. That table furnishes V, J and clone size, whereas the DNA furnished D and trimming. The sample records hundreds of thousands of clones, just under 85% being singletons. This CDR3 contains 14 residues. Germline CDR1 is SGHVS and CDR2 is FQNEAQ. The germline V and J ends were trimmed by 5 bases and 4 bases, with 14 bases remaining between them. The source of the sample is a study of blood T cell repertoires in COVID-19. Whole-study context: Samples came from the United States, Italy and Spain, spanning acute and convalescent COVID-19. PBMCs, B-cell-depleted T cells, or T cells were the source of the cDNA or gDNA that made up the material.

The chain carries TRBV7-8 and TRBJ1-1; D may be TRBD1 (6 bases). Material: peripheral blood. The receptor was derived from an elderly woman with acute or convalescent COVID-19. In DNA form, the CDR3 reads TGTGCCAGCAGCCGAGGGGGTGGGAGCACTGAAGCTTTCTTT. Protein product: CASSRGGGSTEAFF.